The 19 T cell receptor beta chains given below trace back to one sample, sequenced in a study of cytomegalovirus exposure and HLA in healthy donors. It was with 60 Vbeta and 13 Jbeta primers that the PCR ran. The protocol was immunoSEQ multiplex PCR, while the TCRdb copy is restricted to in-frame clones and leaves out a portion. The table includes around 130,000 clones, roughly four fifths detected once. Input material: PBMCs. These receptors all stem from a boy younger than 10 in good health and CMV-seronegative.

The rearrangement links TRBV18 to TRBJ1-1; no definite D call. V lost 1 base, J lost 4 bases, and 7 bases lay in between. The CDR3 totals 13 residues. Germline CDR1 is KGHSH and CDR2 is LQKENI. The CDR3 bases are TGTGCCAGCTCACCACGGAGGGCCACTGAAGCTTTCTTT. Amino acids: CASSPRRATEAFF.

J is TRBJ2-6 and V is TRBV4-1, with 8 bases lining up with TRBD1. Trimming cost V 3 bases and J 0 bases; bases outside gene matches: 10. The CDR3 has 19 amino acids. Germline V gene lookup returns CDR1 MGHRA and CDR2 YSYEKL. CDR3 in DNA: TGCGCCAGCAGCCAGCCTGGGGACAGGTCGTACTCTGGGGCCAACGTCCTGACTTTC. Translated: CASSQPGDRSYSGANVLTF.

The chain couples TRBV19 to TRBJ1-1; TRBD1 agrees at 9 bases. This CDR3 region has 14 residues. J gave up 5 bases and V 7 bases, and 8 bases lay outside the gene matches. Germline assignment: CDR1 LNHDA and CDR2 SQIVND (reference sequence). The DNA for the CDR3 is TGTGCCAGTACCCCTACAGGGGGCGGTACTGAAGCTTTCTTT. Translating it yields CASTPTGGGTEAFF.

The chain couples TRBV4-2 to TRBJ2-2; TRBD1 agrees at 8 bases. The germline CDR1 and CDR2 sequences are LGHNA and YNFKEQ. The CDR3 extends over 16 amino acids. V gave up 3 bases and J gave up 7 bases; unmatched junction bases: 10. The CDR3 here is CASSHPDRAEYGELFF. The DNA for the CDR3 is TGTGCCAGCAGCCACCCGGACAGGGCTGAGTACGGGGAGCTGTTTTTT.

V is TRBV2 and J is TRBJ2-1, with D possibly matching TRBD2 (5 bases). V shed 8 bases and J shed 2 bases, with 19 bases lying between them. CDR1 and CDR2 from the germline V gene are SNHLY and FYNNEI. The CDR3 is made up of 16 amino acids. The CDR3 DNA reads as TGTGCCAGCCTAAAGGAGCCGGGAATCACCTACAATGAGCAGTTCTTC. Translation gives CASLKEPGITYNEQFF. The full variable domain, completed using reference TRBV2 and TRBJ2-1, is EPEVTQTPSHQVTQMGQEVILRCVPISNHLYFYWYRQILGQKVEFLVSFYNNEISEKSEIFDDQFSVERPDGSNFTLKIRSTKLEDSAMYFCASLKEPGITYNEQFFGPGTRLTVL.

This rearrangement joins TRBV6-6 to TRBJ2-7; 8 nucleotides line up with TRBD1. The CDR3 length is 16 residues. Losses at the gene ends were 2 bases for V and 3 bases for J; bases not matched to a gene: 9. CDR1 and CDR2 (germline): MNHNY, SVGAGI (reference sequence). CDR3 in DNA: TGTGCCAGCAGTTACGAGTACAGGGGGACCGTCTACGAGCAGTACGTC. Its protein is CASSYEYRGTVYEQYV.

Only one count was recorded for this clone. For the CDR3, the DNA is TGTGCCAGCAGCCCCCTGGACAGGGGAGGACAGCCCCAGCATTTT. Amino acids: CASSPLDRGGQPQHF. The chain has TRBV6-5 and TRBJ1-5, with 9 bases fitting TRBD1. The germline gives CDR1 MNHEY, CDR2 SVGAGI. The junction had 10 bases not matched to a gene; V was cut back by 6 bases and J by 7 bases. CDR3 size: 15 residues.

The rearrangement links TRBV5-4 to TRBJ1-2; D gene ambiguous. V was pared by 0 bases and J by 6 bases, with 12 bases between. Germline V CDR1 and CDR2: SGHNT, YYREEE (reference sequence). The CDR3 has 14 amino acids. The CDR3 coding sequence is TGTGCCAGCAGCTTGGGGCATATCGCCGATGGCTACACCTTC. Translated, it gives CASSLGHIADGYTF.

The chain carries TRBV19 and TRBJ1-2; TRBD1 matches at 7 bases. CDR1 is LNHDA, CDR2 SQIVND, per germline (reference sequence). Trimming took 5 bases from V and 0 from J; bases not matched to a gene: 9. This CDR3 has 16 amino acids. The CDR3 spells CASSQRDSEANYGYTF. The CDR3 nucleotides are TGTGCCAGTAGTCAACGGGACAGTGAAGCTAACTATGGCTACACCTTC.

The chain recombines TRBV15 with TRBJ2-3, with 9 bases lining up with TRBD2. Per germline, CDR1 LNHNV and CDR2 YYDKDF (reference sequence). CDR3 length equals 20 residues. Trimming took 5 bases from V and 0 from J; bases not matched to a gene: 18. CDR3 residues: CATSPPLAGYSRASTDTQYF. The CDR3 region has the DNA TGTGCCACCAGCCCTCCCCTAGCGGGATACTCCAGGGCCAGCACAGATACGCAGTATTTT.

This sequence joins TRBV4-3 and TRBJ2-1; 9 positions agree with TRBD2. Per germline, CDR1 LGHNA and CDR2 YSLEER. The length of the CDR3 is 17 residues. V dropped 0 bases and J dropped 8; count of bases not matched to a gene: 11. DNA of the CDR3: TGCGCCAGCAGCCAAGAGGGACTGCGGGGGGGGTGGGATGAGCAGTTCTTC. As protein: CASSQEGLRGGWDEQFF.

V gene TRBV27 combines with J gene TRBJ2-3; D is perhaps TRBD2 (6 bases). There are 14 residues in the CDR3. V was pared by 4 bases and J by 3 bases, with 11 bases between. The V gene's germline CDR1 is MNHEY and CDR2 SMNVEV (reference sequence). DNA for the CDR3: TGTGCCAGCAGTTCACGGCGGGGTACAGATACGCAGTATTTT. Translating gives CASSSRRGTDTQYF.

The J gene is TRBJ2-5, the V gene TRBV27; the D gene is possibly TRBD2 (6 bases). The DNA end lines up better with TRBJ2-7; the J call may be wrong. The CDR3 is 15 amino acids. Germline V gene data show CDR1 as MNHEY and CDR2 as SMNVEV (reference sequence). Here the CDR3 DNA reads TGTGCCAGCTCCCTGGGCGGACCGGGAGTCGGCGAGCAGTACTTC. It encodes CASSLGGPGVGEQYF.

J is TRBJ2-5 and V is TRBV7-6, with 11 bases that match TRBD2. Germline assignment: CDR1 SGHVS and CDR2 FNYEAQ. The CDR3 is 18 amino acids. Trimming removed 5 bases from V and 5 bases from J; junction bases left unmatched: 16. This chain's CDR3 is CASSIGTSGPGRWETQYF. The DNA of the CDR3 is TGTGCCAGCAGCATCGGGACTAGCGGACCCGGGAGGTGGGAGACCCAGTACTTC.

The CDR3 reads CASSDPGQGNYGYTF. The CDR3 bases are TGTGCCAGCAGTGATCCGGGACAGGGGAACTATGGCTACACCTTC. The chain carries TRBV6-4 and TRBJ1-2, with 10 bases identical to TRBD1. Germline CDR1 MRHNA, CDR2 SNTAGT. V shed 3 bases, J shed 2 bases, and the junction held 3 bases outside the gene matches. The CDR3 sequence is 15 residues long.

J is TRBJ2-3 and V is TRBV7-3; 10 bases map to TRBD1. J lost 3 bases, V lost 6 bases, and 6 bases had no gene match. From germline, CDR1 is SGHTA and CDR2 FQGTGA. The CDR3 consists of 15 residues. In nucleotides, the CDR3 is TGTGCCAGCAGGACGGGGGACAGGGGAACAGATACGCAGTATTTT. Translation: CASRTGDRGTDTQYF.

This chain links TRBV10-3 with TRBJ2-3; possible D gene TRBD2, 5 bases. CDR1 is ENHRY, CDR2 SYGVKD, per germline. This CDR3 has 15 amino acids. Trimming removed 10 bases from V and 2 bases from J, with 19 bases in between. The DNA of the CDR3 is TGTGCCACCCTTTCTAGTGGAGGCAACACAGATACGCAGTATTTT. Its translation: CATLSSGGNTDTQYF.

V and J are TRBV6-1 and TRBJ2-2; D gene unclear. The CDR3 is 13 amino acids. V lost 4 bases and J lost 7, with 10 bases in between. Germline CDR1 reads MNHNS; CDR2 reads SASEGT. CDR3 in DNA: TGTGCCAGCAGTGCCCAAAGCCACGGGGAGCTGTTTTTT. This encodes CASSAQSHGELFF.

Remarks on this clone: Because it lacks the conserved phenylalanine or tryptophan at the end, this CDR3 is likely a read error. The CDR3: CASSSLDSRQGANEQYA. CDR3 bases: TGTGCCAGCAGCTCCCTAGATTCCCGACAGGGGGCAAACGAGCAGTACGCC. The V gene is TRBV7-8, the J gene TRBJ2-7; TRBD1 matches at 10 bases. V gave up 4 bases and J gave up 5 bases; unmatched junction bases: 14. This CDR3 is built from 17 residues. Germline V lookup: CDR1 SGHVS, CDR2 FQNEAQ.